This T cell receptor beta chain was profiled in a study of blood T cell repertoires in COVID-19. Looking at the study overall: Material from acute and convalescent COVID-19 was sourced from the United States, Italy and Spain. PBMCs, B-cell-depleted T cells, or T cells provided the cDNA or gDNA that made up the material.

Losses at the gene ends were 6 bases for V and 5 bases for J; bases not matched to a gene: 9. The germline CDR1 and CDR2 sequences are ENHRY and SYGVKD. This CDR3 spans 14 amino acids. One Seattle source followed patients from active infection through their disease course. The authors' processing: Nucleated cell counts were estimated from reference gene primer amplification. Clones were sequenced by immunoSEQ multiplex PCR, and TCRdb holds only the in-frame ones, with some missing. V, J and clone size are those of that table, while D and trimming were read from the DNA. The repertoire has about 170,000 clones, about 80% of them found once; the top ten carry 5.5% to 7.5%.

The V and J genes are TRBV10-3 and TRBJ1-1; 7 nucleotides align to TRBD1. The receptor's source is a woman aged 40 to 50 with COVID-19, enrolled during active disease. The material sequenced was peripheral blood. The CDR3 DNA reads as TGTGCCATCAGAGGGGGCAGGTATGTTACTGAAGCTTTCTTT. It codes for CAIRGGRYVTEAFF.